Shown below are 7 T cell receptor beta chains from a single sample sequenced in a study of blood T cells in healthy people across ages. A second about 6 to 11 cycle PCR used barcoded and J-beta primers. A single record per CDR3 protein comes from TCRdb applying MiXCR to the 5' RACE reads. Here the sample spans about 640,000 distinct CDR3 sequences, around 54% being singletons. Input material: blood. These receptors were taken from a man aged 60 to 75 in good health.

This sequence joins TRBV3-1 and TRBJ2-7; D is unclear. V was clipped by 0 bases and J by 2 bases, with 11 bases between them. In germline, CDR1 is LGHDT, CDR2 YNNKEL (reference sequence). The CDR3 is made up of 15 amino acids. The CDR3 protein is CASSQDAGWAYEQYF. The CDR3 DNA is TGTGCCAGCAGCCAAGATGCCGGGTGGGCCTACGAGCAGTACTTC.

V and J are TRBV4-2 and TRBJ1-2; D is unclear. The germline V gene encodes CDR1 LGHNA and CDR2 YNFKEQ. The V end lost 3 bases, the J end lost 0 bases, and 17 bases lay between the germline ends. The CDR3 contains 17 residues. This CDR3 reads CASSQELTAHSNYGYTF. Written as DNA, the CDR3 is TGTGCCAGCAGCCAGGAACTTACAGCACACTCTAACTATGGCTACACCTTC.

This clonotype was seen only a few times. The genes are TRBV20-1 and TRBJ1-2; D uncertain. Trimming removed 5 bases at V and 5 bases at J, with 15 bases between. CDR1 is DFQATT and CDR2 is SNEGSKA in the germline V gene (reference sequence). The CDR3 extends over 13 amino acids. CDR3 protein: CSAGNGPSYGYTF. The CDR3 DNA is TGCAGTGCTGGAAACGGGCCCTCGTATGGCTACACCTTC.

The rearrangement uses TRBV6-5 and TRBJ2-3; D perhaps matches TRBD2 (6 bases). V was cut by 2 bases and J by 4 bases, with 13 bases left in between. Germline V lookup: CDR1 MNHEY, CDR2 SVGAGI. The CDR3 runs to 15 residues. CDR3 amino acids: CASSYGGEEADTQYF. The CDR3 DNA follows: TGTGCCAGCAGTTACGGAGGGGAAGAAGCAGATACGCAGTATTTT.

V is TRBV2 and J is TRBJ2-7, with a weak D call TRBD1 (6 bases). The J call may be incorrect, as the DNA end agrees better with TRBJ2-5. This CDR3 is built from 15 residues. Germline CDR1 reads SNHLY; CDR2 reads FYNNEI. The CDR3 region is CASSGVRGPQETQYF. In DNA, the CDR3 is TGTGCCAGCAGTGGTGTCAGGGGTCCTCAAGAGACCCAGTACTTC.

This clonotype has just one count. V usage is TRBV7-2 and J usage is TRBJ2-1; D ambiguous. V shed 5 bases and J shed 2 bases, with 13 bases lying between them. The CDR3 length is 15 residues. Per the germline V gene, CDR1 is SGHTA and CDR2 is FQGNSA. For the CDR3, the DNA is TGTGCCAGCAGCCGCCGGCTAGGAACCTACAATGAGCAGTTCTTC. This translates into CASSRRLGTYNEQFF.

This clonotype was detected only a few times. The chain couples TRBV11-1 to TRBJ2-5; 10 bases line up with TRBD1. This CDR3 has 15 amino acids. The germline gives CDR1 SGHAT, CDR2 FQDESV (reference sequence). With V trimmed by 5 bases and J by 5 bases, 8 bases remained unmatched. Written as DNA, the CDR3 is TGTGCCAGCAGCCCAAGACAGGGGGCACGGGAGACCCAGTACTTC. The encoded protein is CASSPRQGARETQYF.